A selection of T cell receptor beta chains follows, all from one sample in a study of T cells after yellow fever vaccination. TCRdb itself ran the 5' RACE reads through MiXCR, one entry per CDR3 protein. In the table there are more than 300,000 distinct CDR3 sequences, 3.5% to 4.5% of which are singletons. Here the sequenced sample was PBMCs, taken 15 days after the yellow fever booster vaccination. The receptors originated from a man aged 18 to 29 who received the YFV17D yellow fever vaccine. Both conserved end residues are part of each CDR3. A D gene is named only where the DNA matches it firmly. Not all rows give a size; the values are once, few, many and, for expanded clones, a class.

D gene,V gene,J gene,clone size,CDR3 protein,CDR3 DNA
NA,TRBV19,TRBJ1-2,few,CASLSGDYGYTF,TGTGCCAGTCTCTCAGGGGACTATGGCTACACCTTC
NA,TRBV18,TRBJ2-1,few,CASSAFREFGGYNEQFF,TGTGCCAGCTCAGCTTTCCGGGAGTTTGGTGGGTACAATGAGCAGTTCTTC
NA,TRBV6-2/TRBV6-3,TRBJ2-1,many,CASSYQSSYNEQFF,TGTGCCAGCAGTTACCAGAGCTCCTACAATGAGCAGTTCTTC
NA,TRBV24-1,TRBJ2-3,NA,CATSDQGRTDTQYF,TGTGCCACCAGTGATCAGGGACGCACAGATACGCAGTATTTT
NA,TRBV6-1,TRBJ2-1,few,CASSDSGRIYNEQFF,TGTGCCAGCAGTGACAGTGGACGGATATACAATGAGCAGTTCTTC
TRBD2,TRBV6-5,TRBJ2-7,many,CASSLATSGGAVFYEQYF,TGTGCCAGCAGCCTTGCAACTAGCGGGGGGGCCGTTTTCTACGAGCAGTACTTC
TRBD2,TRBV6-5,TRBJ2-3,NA,CASSYWLAGPTDTQYF,TGTGCCAGCAGTTATTGGCTAGCGGGGCCCACAGATACGCAGTATTTT
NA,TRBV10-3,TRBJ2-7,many,CAISGQGRDYEQYF,TGTGCCATCAGTGGTCAGGGTAGAGACTACGAGCAGTACTTC
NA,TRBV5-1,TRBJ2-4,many,CLRGVTKNIQYF,TGCCTGCGAGGGGTTACCAAAAACATTCAGTACTTC
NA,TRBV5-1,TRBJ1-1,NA,CASSLGAGYTEAFF,TGCGCCAGCAGCTTGGGGGCGGGTTACACTGAAGCTTTCTTT
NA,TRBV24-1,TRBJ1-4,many,CATRTGTNEKLFF,TGTGCCACCAGGACCGGGACTAATGAAAAACTGTTTTTT
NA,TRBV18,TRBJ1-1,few,CASSPRLISVMNTEAFF,TGTGCCAGCTCACCACGTTTGATCTCGGTGATGAACACTGAAGCTTTCTTT
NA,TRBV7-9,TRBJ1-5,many,CASSNNLQPQHF,TGTGCCAGCAGCAACAATCTACAGCCCCAGCATTTT
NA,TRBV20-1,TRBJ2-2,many,CSARDWWGGHTGELFF,TGCAGTGCTAGAGATTGGTGGGGGGGCCACACCGGGGAGCTGTTTTTT
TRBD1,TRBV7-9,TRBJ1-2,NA,CASSSRDRESYGYTF,TGTGCCAGCAGCTCCCGGGACAGGGAAAGCTATGGCTACACCTTC
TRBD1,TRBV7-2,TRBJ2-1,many,CASSLSGGKFF,TGTGCCAGCAGCTTATCAGGGGGAAAGTTCTTC
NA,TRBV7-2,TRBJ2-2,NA,CASLSENTGELFF,TGTGCCAGCCTCTCCGAGAACACCGGGGAGCTGTTTTTT
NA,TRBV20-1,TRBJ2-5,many,CSANMGQKETQYF,TGCAGTGCTAATATGGGACAAAAAGAGACCCAGTACTTC
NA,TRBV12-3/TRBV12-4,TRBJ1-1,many,CASTLDTEAFF,TGTGCCAGCACCCTAGACACTGAAGCTTTCTTT
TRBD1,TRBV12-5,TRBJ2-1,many,CASGLVGRGLSYNEQFF,TGTGCTAGTGGTTTGGTTGGAAGGGGGCTCTCCTACAATGAGCAGTTCTTC
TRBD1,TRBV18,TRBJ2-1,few,CASSRRDRTLSEQFF,TGTGCCAGCTCGCGCCGGGACAGGACCTTAAGCGAGCAGTTCTTC
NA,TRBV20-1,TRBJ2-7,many,CSASKAGAREQYF,TGCAGTGCTAGTAAGGCAGGGGCGAGGGAGCAGTACTTC
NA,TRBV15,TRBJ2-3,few,CATRRDGLVMDTQYF,TGTGCCACCAGGAGGGACGGGTTAGTAATGGATACGCAGTATTTT
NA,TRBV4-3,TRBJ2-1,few,CAGRGDSYNEQFF,TGCGCCGGGAGGGGGGACTCCTACAATGAGCAGTTCTTC
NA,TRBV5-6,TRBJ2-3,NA,CASSLLGEYTQYF,TGTGCCAGCAGCCTGCTCGGGGAGTATACGCAGTATTTT
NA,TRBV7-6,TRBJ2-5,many,CASSLVKGQETQYF,TGTGCCAGCAGCTTAGTTAAAGGCCAAGAGACCCAGTACTTC
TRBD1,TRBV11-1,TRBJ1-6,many,CASSFGQAAPLHF,TGTGCCAGCAGCTTCGGACAGGCGGCACCCCTCCACTTT
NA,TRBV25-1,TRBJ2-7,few,CASLADGSSYEQYF,TGTGCCAGCTTGGCGGACGGTAGCTCCTACGAGCAGTACTTC
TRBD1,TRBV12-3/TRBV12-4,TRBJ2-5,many,CASSLEQGQETQYF,TGTGCCAGCAGTTTAGAACAGGGGCAAGAGACCCAGTACTTC
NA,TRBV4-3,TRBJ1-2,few,CASSQAAAASGTFGYTF,TGCGCCAGCAGCCAAGCGGCGGCCGCATCAGGGACCTTTGGCTACACCTTC
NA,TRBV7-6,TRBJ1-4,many,CASSLQSNEKLFF,TGTGCCAGCAGCTTACAGTCTAATGAAAAACTGTTTTTT
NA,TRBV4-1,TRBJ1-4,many,CASSRSGTANEKLFF,TGCGCCAGCAGCCGTTCCGGGACGGCAAATGAAAAACTGTTTTTT
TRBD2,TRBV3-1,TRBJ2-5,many,CASSQGLIAGGPETQYF,TGTGCCAGCAGCCAAGGCCTCATAGCGGGGGGGCCAGAGACCCAGTACTTC
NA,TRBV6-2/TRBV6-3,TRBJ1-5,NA,CASRTPGQRRQPQHF,TGTGCCAGCAGAACTCCGGGACAAAGGCGGCAGCCCCAGCATTTT
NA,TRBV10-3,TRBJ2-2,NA,CAIAKNTGELFF,TGTGCCATAGCAAAAAACACCGGGGAGCTGTTTTTT
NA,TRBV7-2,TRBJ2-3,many,CASSFGTPPVGTQYF,TGTGCCAGCAGCTTTGGGACTCCTCCCGTTGGTACGCAGTATTTT
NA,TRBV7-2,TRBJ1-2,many,CASSSPPHNYGYTF,TGTGCCAGCAGCTCCCCACCCCACAACTATGGCTACACCTTC
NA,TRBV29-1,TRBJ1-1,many,CSVEVGGSEAFF,TGCAGCGTTGAAGTTGGGGGGTCTGAAGCTTTCTTT
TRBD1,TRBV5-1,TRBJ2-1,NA,CASSTAGTGLNEQFF,TGCGCCAGCAGCACCGCCGGGACAGGGTTGAATGAGCAGTTCTTC
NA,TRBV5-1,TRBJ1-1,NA,CASSSLPSRGTEAFF,TGCGCCAGCAGCAGCCTACCGTCCCGGGGGACTGAAGCTTTCTTT
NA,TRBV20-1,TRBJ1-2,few,CSARDGNGYYGYTF,TGCAGTGCTAGAGATGGGAACGGATACTATGGCTACACCTTC
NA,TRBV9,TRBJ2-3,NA,CASSQPGGQNTDTQYF,TGTGCCAGCAGCCAACCCGGCGGACAAAACACAGATACGCAGTATTTT
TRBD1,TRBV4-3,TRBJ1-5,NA,CASSQDRPGTGRGKPQHF,TGCGCCAGCAGCCAAGATCGCCCCGGGACAGGGAGAGGGAAGCCCCAGCATTTT
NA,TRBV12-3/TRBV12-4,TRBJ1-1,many,CASSLLGAQAFF,TGTGCCAGCAGTTTATTGGGGGCCCAAGCTTTCTTT
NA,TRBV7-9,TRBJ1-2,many,CASTKEWPGTYGYTF,TGTGCCAGCACCAAAGAGTGGCCCGGGACCTATGGCTACACCTTC
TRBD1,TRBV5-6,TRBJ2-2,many,CASSISGTGPTGELFF,TGTGCCAGCAGCATCTCCGGGACAGGGCCTACCGGGGAGCTGTTTTTT
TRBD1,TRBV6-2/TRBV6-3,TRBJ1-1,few,CASRRTGRTEAFF,TGTGCCAGCAGGCGGACAGGGCGGACTGAAGCTTTCTTT
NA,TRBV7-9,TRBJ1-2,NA,CASSSFQGMDGYTF,TGTGCCAGCAGCTCCTTTCAGGGGATGGATGGCTACACCTTC
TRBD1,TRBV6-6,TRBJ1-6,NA,CASSRGQGSSYNSPLHF,TGTGCCAGCAGCCGGGGACAGGGAAGCTCCTATAATTCACCCCTCCACTTT
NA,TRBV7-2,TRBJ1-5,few,CASSTRPQGNQPQHF,TGTGCCAGCTCTACCCGGCCCCAGGGAAATCAGCCCCAGCATTTT
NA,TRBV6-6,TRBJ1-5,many,CASSSQGPHQPQHF,TGTGCCAGCAGTTCACAGGGACCTCATCAGCCCCAGCATTTT
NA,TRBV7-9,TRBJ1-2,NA,CASSSQPSSCTF,TGTGCCAGCAGCAGCCAACCTAGTTCTTGCACCTTC
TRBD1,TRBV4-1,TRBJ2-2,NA,CASSQVRQGVGELFF,TGCGCCAGCAGCCAAGTCCGACAGGGGGTCGGGGAGCTGTTTTTT